This T cell receptor (beta chain) comes out of a study of shared clonotypes between healthy human individuals. Each unsorted PBMC replicate got 300 ng genomic DNA, tens of thousands of genomes. Produced via immunoSEQ multiplex PCR; TCRdb's table is partial and in-frame only. The data contain approximately 470,000 clones, about 85% of them singletons. Notes on the study in general: It was the few donors that limited the genetic and exposure-history diversity represented.

The CDR3 totals 16 residues. Between the trimmed V and J ends, which lost 5 bases and 0 bases, there was a span of 16 bases. Germline CDR1 is LNHDA and CDR2 is SQIVND (reference sequence). About this clone: No antigen is known for it.

Every one of the donors was a Caucasian adult that lived in Nashville, Tennessee. The chain is built from TRBV19 and TRBJ1-1, with D unresolved. This receptor was identified in a woman aged 40-49 years in good health. Some clones in this sample may be carry-over from other donors' samples. Sequenced sample: PBMCs. CDR3 nucleotide sequence: TGTGCCAGTAGTTTCCCCGGAGTGCGTCTGAACACTGAAGCTTTCTTT. Translated: CASSFPGVRLNTEAFF.